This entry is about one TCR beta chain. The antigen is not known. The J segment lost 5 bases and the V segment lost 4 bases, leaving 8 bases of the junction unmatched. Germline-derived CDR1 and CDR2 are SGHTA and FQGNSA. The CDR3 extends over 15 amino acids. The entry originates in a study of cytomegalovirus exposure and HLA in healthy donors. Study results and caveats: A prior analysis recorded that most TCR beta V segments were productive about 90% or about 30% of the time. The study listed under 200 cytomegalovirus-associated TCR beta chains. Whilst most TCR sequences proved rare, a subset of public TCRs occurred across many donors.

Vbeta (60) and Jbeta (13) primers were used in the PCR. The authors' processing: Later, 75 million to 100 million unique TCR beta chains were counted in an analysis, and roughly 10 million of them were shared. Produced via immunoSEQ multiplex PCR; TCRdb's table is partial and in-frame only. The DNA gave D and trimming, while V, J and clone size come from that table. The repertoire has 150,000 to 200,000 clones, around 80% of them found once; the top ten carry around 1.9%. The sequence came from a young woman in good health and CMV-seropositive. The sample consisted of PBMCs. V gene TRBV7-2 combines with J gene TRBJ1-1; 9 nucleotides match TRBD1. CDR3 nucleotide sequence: TGTGCCAGCAGCTCGGAAGGGACAGGGAGAACTGAAGCTTTCTTT. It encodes CASSSEGTGRTEAFF.